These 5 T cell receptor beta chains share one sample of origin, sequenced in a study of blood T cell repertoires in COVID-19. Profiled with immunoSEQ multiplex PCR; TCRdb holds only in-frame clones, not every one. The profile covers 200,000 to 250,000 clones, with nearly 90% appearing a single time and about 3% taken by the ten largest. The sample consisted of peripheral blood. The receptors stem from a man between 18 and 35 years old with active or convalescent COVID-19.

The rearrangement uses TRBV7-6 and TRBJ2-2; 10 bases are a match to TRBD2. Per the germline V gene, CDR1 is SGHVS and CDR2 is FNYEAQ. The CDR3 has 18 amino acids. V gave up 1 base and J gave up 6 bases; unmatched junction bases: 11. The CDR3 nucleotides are TGTGCCAGCAGCTTAGGGCTAGCGGGAGATGTGGCGTCCGGGGAGCTGTTTTTT. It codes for CASSLGLAGDVASGELFF.

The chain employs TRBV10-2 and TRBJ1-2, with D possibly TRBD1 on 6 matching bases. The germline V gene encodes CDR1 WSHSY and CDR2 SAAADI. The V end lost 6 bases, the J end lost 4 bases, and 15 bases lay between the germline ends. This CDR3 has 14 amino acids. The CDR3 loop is CASSADSLGYGYTF. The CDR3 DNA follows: TGCGCCAGCAGCGCGGACAGTCTTGGCTATGGCTACACCTTC.

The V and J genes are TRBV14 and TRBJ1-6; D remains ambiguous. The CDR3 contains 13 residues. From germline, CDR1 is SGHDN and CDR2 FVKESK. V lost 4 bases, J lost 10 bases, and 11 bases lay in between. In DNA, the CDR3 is TGTGCCAGCAGCCTAAACACTAGGTCACCCCTCCACTTT. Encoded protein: CASSLNTRSPLHF.

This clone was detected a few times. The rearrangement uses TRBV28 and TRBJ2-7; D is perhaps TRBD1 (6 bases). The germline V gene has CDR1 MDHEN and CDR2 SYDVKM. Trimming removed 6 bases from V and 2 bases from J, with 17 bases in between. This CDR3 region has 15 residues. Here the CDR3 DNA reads TGTGCCAGCAGCCCCACGGGCAGGGGAACCTACGAGCAGTACTTC. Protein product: CASSPTGRGTYEQYF.

The CDR3, as DNA: TGTGCCAGTAGTACTTCCGGGATGAAATTATACAATGAGCAGTTCTTC. Amino acids: CASSTSGMKLYNEQFF. The chain couples TRBV19 to TRBJ2-1; D possibly corresponds to TRBD2 (5 bases). Germline CDR1 is LNHDA and CDR2 is SQIVND (reference sequence). This CDR3 has 16 residues. V shed 4 bases and J shed 4 bases, with 17 bases lying between them.